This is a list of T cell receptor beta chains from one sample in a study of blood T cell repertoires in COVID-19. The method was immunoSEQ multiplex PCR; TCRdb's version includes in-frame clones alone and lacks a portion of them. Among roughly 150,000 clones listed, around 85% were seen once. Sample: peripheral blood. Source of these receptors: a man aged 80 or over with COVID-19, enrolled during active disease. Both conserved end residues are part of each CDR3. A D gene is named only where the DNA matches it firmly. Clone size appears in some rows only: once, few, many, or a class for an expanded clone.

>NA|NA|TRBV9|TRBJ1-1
CASSVGGRQNTEAFF
TGTGCCAGCAGCGTAGGTGGCAGACAGAACACTGAAGCTTTCTTT
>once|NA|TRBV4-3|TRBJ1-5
CASSQERDQPQHF
TGCGCCAGCAGCCAAGAACGCGATCAGCCCCAGCATTTT
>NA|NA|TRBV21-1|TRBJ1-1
CASSLASVYLNTEAFF
TGTGCCAGCAGCCTTGCCTCAGTTTACCTGAACACTGAAGCTTTCTTT
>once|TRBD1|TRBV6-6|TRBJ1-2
CASSYVTGEGGYTF
TGTGCCAGCAGTTACGTCACAGGGGAAGGTGGCTACACCTTC
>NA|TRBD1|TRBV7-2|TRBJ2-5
CASSPGTVMRETQYF
TGTGCCAGCAGCCCTGGGACAGTAATGCGGGAGACCCAGTACTTC
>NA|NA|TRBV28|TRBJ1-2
CASSTSGGPYGYTF
TGTGCCAGCAGTACCTCCGGGGGGCCTTATGGCTACACCTTC
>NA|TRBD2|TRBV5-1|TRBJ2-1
CASSSGTSKNEQFF
TGCGCCAGCAGCTCGGGGACTAGCAAGAATGAGCAGTTCTTC
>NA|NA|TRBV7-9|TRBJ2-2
CASTGQPTTGELFF
TGTGCCAGTACGGGACAACCGACGACCGGGGAGCTGTTTTTT
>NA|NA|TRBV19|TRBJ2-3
CASRPIGEDTQYF
TGTGCCAGTAGGCCTATAGGGGAAGATACGCAGTATTTT
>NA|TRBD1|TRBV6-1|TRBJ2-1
CASSGQQGYSYNEQFF
TGTGCCAGCAGTGGCCAACAGGGGTACTCCTACAATGAGCAGTTCTTC
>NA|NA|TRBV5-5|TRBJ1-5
CASSFGGSNQPQHF
TGTGCCAGCAGCTTCGGAGGTTCCAATCAGCCCCAGCATTTT
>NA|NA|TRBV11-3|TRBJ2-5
CASSLGLSSQETQYF
TGTGCCAGCAGCTTAGGACTATCTTCCCAAGAGACCCAGTACTTC
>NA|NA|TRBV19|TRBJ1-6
CASSINRRALDSPLHF
TGTGCCAGTAGTATTAATCGCAGGGCCTTGGATTCACCCCTCCACTTT
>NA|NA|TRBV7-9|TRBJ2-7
CASSLVGGGDEQYF
TGTGCCAGCAGCTTAGTAGGGGGTGGTGACGAGCAGTACTTC
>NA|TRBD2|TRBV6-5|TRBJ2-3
CASTFRGGRPDTQYF
TGTGCCAGCACGTTTAGGGGAGGGAGACCAGATACGCAGTATTTT
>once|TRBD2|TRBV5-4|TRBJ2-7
CASSGHLAGAAYEQYF
TGTGCCAGCAGCGGTCACCTAGCGGGGGCCGCCTACGAGCAGTACTTC
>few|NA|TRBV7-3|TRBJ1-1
CASSLTSRARTEAFF
TGTGCCAGCAGCTTAACCAGCAGGGCTAGGACTGAAGCTTTCTTT
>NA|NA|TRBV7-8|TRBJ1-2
CASSPDSNYGYTF
TGTGCCAGCAGTCCCGACAGCAACTATGGCTACACCTTC
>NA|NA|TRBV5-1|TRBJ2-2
CASSLVDTFPGELFF
TGCGCCAGCAGCTTGGTAGACACATTTCCCGGGGAGCTGTTTTTT
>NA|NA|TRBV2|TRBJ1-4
CASSEVRPYKEKLFF
TGTGCCAGCAGTGAAGTCAGGCCCTACAAGGAAAAACTGTTTTTT
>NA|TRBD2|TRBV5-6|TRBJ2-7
CASSLGLAGGYYEQYF
TGTGCCAGCAGCTTGGGACTAGCGGGGGGTTACTACGAGCAGTACTTC
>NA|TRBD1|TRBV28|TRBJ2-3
CASSFRTGGVTDTQYF
TGTGCCAGCAGTTTCCGGACAGGGGGTGTCACAGATACGCAGTATTTT
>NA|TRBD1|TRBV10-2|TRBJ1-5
CASSERDRGQPQHF
TGCGCCAGCAGTGAAAGGGACAGGGGTCAGCCCCAGCATTTT
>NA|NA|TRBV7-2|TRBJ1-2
CASSLDGRGYGYTF
TGTGCCAGCAGCTTAGACGGGCGGGGCTATGGCTACACCTTC
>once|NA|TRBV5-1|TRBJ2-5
CASSFGRGETQYF
TGCGCCAGCAGCTTTGGCCGGGGAGAGACCCAGTACTTC
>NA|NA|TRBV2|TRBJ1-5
CASSIGASNQPQHF
TGTGCCAGCAGCATTGGGGCCTCAAATCAGCCCCAGCATTTT
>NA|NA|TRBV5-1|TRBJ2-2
CASSQNSGELFF
TGCGCCAGCAGCCAGAACAGCGGAGAGCTGTTTTTT
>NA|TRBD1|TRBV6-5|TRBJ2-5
CASRFTGEETQYF
TGTGCCAGCAGATTCACAGGGGAAGAGACCCAGTACTTC
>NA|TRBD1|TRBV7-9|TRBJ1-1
CASSLTGKNTEAFF
TGTGCCAGCAGCTTGACAGGGAAGAACACTGAAGCTTTCTTT
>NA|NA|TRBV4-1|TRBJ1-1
CASSQANLGTEAFF
TGCGCCAGCAGCCAAGCTAACCTCGGCACTGAAGCTTTCTTT
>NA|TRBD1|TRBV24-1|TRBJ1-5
CATSGLGQGVNQPQHF
TGTGCCACCAGTGGCCTGGGACAGGGGGTGAATCAGCCCCAGCATTTT
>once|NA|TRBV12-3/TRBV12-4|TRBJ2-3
CASSGADTQYF
TGTGCCAGCTCCGGGGCAGATACGCAGTATTTT
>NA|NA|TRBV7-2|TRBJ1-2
CASSLNAGQLNYGYTF
TGTGCCAGCAGCTTAAATGCAGGACAGCTTAACTATGGCTACACCTTC
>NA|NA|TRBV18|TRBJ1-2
CASSPFGGGADGYTF
TGTGCCAGCTCACCGTTCGGGGGGGGCGCGGATGGCTACACCTTC
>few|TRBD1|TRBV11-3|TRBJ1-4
CASSPGTATNEKLFF
TGTGCCAGCAGCCCCGGGACAGCAACTAATGAAAAACTGTTTTTT
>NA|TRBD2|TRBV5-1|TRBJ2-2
CASSLSLAGGSDTGELFF
TGCGCCAGCAGCTTGAGTCTAGCGGGGGGGTCTGACACCGGGGAGCTGTTTTTT
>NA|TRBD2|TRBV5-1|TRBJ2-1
CASSLEGTSGVRDEQFF
TGCGCCAGCAGCTTGGAGGGGACTAGCGGGGTGAGGGATGAGCAGTTCTTC
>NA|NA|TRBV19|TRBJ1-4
CASSANHGKLFF
TGTGCCAGTAGCGCTAATCACGGAAAACTGTTTTTT
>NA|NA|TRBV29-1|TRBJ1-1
CSVEDQAKNTEAFF
TGCAGCGTTGAAGATCAGGCTAAGAACACTGAAGCTTTCTTT
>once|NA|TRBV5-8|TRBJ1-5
CASRQGREYSNQPQHF
TGTGCCAGCCGGCAAGGGAGAGAGTATAGCAATCAGCCCCAGCATTTT
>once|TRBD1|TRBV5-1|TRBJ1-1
CASSSLTGGITEAFF
TGCGCCAGCAGCTCACTGACAGGGGGAATCACTGAAGCTTTCTTT
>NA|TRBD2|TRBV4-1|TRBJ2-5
CASSQEVGGGMTQYF
TGCGCCAGCAGCCAAGAAGTGGGCGGGGGGATGACCCAGTACTTC
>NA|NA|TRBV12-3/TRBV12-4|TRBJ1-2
CASSFGEDGYTF
TGTGCCAGCAGTTTCGGCGAGGATGGCTACACCTTC
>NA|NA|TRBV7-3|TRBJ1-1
CASSVQVGGRTEAFF
TGTGCCAGCAGCGTCCAGGTAGGAGGACGGACTGAAGCTTTCTTT
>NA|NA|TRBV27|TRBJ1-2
CASSLEAQGHQRGYTF
TGTGCCAGCAGTTTAGAAGCCCAGGGCCACCAACGGGGCTACACCTTC
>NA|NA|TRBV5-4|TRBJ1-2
CASSPGGYNYGYTF
TGTGCCAGCAGCCCCGGAGGGTATAACTATGGCTACACCTTC